What follows describes a single TCR beta chain. The data belong to a study of T-cell reconstitution after alpha-beta-depleted transplantation in children. Unique molecular identifiers were used in preparing the TCRbeta library. Via MiXCR, TCRdb re-called the PCR reads, giving one row per CDR3 protein. The table lists about 370,000 distinct CDR3 sequences, roughly 21% of them singletons, with about 3.8% in the top ten. The V gene's germline CDR1 is SEHNR and CDR2 FQNEAQ (reference sequence). CDR3 size: 14 residues. The V end lost 4 bases, the J end lost 3 bases, and 13 bases lay between the germline ends.

This chain connects TRBV7-9 to TRBJ2-7; TRBD2 might be the D (6 bases). The sequenced sample was PBMCs from the stem cell graft donor, obtained from the stem cell graft. This clonotype was obtained from a human donor who donated a stem cell graft to a child with acute myeloid leukemia. Here the CDR3 DNA reads TGTGCCAGCAGCTCAAGCGGGTCAGTCTACGAGCAGTACTTC. It codes for CASSSSGSVYEQYF.